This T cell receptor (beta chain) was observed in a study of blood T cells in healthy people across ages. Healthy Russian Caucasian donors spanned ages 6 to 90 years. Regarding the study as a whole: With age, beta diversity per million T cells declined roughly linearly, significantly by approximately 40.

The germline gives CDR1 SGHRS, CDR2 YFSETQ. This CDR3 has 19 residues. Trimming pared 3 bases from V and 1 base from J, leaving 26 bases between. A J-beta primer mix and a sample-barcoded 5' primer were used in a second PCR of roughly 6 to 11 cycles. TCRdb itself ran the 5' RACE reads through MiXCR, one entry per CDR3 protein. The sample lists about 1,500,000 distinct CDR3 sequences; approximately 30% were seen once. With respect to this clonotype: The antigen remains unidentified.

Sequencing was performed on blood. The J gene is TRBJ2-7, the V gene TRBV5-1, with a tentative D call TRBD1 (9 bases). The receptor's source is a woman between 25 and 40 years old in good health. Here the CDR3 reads CASSYKTGGRSGSSYEQYF. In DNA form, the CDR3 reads TGCGCCAGCAGCTACAAAACAGGGGGCCGGAGCGGGAGTTCCTACGAGCAGTACTTC. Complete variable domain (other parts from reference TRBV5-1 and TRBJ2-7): KAGVTQTPRYLIKTRGQQVTLSCSPISGHRSVSWYQQTPGQGLQFLFEYFSETQRNKGNFPGRFSGRQFSNSRSEMNVSTLELGDSALYLCASSYKTGGRSGSSYEQYFGPGTRLTVT.